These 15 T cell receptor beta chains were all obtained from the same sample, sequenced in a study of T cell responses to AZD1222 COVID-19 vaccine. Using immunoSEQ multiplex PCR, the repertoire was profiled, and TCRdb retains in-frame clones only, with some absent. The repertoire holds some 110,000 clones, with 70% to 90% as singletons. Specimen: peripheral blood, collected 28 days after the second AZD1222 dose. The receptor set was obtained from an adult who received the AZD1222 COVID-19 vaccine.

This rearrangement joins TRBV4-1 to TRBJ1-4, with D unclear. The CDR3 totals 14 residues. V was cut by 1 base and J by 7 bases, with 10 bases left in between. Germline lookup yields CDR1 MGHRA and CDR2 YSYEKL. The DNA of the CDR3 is TGCGCCAGCAGCCAAGTACGGGGAGGTGAAAAACTGTTTTTT. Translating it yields CASSQVRGGEKLFF.

CDR3 sequence reads: CASSVASGGSYEQYF. The CDR3 DNA reads as TGTGCCAGCAGCGTGGCTAGCGGGGGCTCCTACGAGCAGTACTTC. The chain is built from TRBV9 and TRBJ2-7; 10 bases align to TRBD2. Germline CDR1 and CDR2: SGDLS and YYNGEE. This CDR3 is built from 15 residues. J was trimmed by 0 bases and V by 2 bases; bases with no gene match: 2.

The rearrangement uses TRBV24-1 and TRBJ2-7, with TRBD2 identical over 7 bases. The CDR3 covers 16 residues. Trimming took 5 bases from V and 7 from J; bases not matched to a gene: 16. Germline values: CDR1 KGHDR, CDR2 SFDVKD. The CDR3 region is CATSALMRGGRWEQYF. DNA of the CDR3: TGTGCCACCAGTGCTCTAATGCGAGGCGGGAGATGGGAGCAGTACTTC.

CDR3 nucleotide sequence: TGTGCCAGCAGCGCGGCGGGCTCAGATACGCAGTATTTT. Amino acids: CASSAAGSDTQYF. V is TRBV11-2 and J is TRBJ2-3; D is possibly TRBD2 (5 bases). The V end was cut by 5 bases, the J end by 4 bases, with 10 bases between. CDR1 SGHAT and CDR2 FQNNGV come from the germline V gene. The CDR3 covers 13 residues.

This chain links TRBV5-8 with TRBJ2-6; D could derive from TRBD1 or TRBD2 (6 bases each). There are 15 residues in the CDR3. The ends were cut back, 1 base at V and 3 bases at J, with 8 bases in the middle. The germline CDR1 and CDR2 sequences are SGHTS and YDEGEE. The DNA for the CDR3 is TGTGCCAGCAGCTTGCGGGGGCTTGGGGCCAACGTCCTGACTTTC. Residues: CASSLRGLGANVLTF.

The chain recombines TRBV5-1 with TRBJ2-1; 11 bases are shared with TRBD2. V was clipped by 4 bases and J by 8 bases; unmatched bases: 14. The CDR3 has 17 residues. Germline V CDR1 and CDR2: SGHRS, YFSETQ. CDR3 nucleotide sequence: TGCGCCAGCAGCCCGTTGACTAGCGGGGAATGGGTGGATGAGCAGTTCTTC. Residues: CASSPLTSGEWVDEQFF.

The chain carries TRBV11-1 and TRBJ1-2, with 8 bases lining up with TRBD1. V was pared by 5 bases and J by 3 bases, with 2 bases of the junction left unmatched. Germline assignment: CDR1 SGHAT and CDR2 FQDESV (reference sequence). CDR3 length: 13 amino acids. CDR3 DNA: TGTGCCAGCAGCGAGGACAGGGACTATGGCTACACCTTC. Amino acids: CASSEDRDYGYTF.

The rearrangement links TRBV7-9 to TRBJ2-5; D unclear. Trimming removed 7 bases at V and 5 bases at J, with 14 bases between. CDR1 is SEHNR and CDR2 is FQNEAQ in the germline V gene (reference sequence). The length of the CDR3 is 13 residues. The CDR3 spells CASKPTGRETQYF. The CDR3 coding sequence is TGTGCCAGCAAGCCCACGGGCCGGGAGACCCAGTACTTC.

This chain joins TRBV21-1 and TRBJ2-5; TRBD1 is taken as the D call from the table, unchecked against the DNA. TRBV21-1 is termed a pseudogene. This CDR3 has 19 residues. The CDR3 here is CASSKIGSGRGCRLETQYF. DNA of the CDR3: TGTGCCAGCAGCAAAATTGGTTCCGGCAGGGGGTGTCGGTTGGAGACCCAGTACTTC.

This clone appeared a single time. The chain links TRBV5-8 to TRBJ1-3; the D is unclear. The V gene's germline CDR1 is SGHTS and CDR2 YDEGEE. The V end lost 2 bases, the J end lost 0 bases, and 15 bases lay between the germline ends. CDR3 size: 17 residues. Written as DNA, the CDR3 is TGTGCCAGCAGCTTCTTTTCACGGGATTACTCTGGAAACACCATATATTTT. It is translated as CASSFFSRDYSGNTIYF. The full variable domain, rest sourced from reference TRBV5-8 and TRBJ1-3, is EAGVTQSPTHLIKTRGQQATLRCSPISGHTSVYWYQQALGLGLQFLLWYDEGEERNRGNFPPRFSGRQFPNYSSELNVNALELEDSALYLCASSFFSRDYSGNTIYFGEGSWLTVV.

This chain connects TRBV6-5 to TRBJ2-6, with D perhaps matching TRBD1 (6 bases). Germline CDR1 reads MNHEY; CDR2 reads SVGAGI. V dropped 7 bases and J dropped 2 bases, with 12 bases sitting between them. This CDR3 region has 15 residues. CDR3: CASTTAGAGANVLTF. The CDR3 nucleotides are TGTGCCAGCACCACCGCAGGGGCTGGGGCCAACGTCCTGACTTTC.

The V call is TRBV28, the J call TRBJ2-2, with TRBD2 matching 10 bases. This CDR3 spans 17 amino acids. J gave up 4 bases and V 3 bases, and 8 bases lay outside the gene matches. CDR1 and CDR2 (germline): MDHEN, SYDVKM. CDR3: CASSLPSGSRGTGELFF. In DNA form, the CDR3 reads TGTGCCAGCAGTTTGCCTAGCGGGAGTCGTGGCACCGGGGAGCTGTTTTTT. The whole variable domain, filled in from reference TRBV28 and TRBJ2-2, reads DVKVTQSSRYLVKRTGEKVFLECVQDMDHENMFWYRQDPGLGLRLIYFSYDVKMKEKGDIPEGYSVSREKKERFSLILESASTNQTSMYLCASSLPSGSRGTGELFFGEGSRLTVL.

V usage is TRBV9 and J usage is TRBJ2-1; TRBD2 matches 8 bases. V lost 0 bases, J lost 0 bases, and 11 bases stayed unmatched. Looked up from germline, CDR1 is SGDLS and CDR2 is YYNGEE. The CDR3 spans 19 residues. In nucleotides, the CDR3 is TGTGCCAGCAGCGTAGAAAGTAGCGGGGCCCCAAGCTCCTACAATGAGCAGTTCTTC. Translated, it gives CASSVESSGAPSSYNEQFF.

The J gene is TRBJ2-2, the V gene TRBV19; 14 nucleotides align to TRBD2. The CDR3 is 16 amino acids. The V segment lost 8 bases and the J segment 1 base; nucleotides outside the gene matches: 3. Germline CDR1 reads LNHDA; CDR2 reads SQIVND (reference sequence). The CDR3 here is CASLGLAGGNTGELFF. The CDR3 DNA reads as TGTGCCAGTCTAGGACTAGCGGGAGGGAACACCGGGGAGCTGTTTTTT.

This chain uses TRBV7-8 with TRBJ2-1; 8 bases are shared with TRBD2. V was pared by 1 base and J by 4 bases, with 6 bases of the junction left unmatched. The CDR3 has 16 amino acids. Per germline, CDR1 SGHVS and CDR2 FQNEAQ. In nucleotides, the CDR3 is TGTGCCAGCAGCTTAGATTCCACTAGCGGATACAATGAGCAGTTCTTC. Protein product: CASSLDSTSGYNEQFF.